This T cell receptor beta chain was captured in a study of T cells in narcolepsy. Background on the study: Enrolled donors included narcolepsy type 1 or type 2 patients and healthy controls.

Clones were read by immunoSEQ multiplex PCR, and TCRdb kept only the in-frame ones, dropping some. This table holds some 25,000 clones, 85% found once. Overall study findings and caveats: No autoreactive T cell clone sequences appeared in some memory CD4+ repertoires. HCRT-specific and TRIB2-specific autoreactive clonotypes appeared among same-patient CSF and blood CD4+ clonotypes. Reportedly, autoreactive clonotypes were serially detected in patients' blood but not controls'.

A word on this clone: Antigen: not known.

CDR1 KGHSH and CDR2 LQKENI come from the germline V gene. CDR3 length equals 17 residues. The V gene end was trimmed by 4 bases and the J gene end by 6 bases; junction bases not matched to a gene: 18. The origin of this receptor is a human donor with narcolepsy. This chain connects TRBV18 to TRBJ2-7; 7 bases are shared with TRBD2. Sequences were obtained from CD45RA- memory CD4+ T cells from PBMCs. As DNA, the CDR3 is TGTGCCAGCTCACGTTTGGGTAGCGGGCTTAACCCTACCGAGCAGTACTTC. Its protein is CASSRLGSGLNPTEQYF.